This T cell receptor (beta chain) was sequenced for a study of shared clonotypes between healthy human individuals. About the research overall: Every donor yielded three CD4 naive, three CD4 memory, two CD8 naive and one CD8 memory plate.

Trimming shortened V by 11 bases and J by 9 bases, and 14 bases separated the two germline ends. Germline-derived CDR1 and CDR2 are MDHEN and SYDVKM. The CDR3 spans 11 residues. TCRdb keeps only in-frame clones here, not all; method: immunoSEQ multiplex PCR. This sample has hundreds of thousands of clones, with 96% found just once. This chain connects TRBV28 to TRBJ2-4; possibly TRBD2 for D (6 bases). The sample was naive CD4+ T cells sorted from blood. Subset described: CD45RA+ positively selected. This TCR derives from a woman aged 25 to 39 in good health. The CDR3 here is CACGTGVIQYF. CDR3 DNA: TGTGCCTGCGGGACGGGCGTCATTCAGTACTTC.